This is a list of T cell receptor beta chains from one sample in a study of blood T cell repertoires in COVID-19. Profiling relied on immunoSEQ multiplex PCR, and the TCRdb table lists in-frame clones only, not all of them. Of around 64,000 clones listed, roughly 87% are singletons. Sequenced input: peripheral blood. These TCRs come from an elderly woman with acute or convalescent COVID-19. Both conserved end residues are part of each CDR3. The order of the fields is J gene, V gene, clone size, D gene, CDR3 protein, CDR3 DNA. The D gene is left open where the match is weak. Some rows mark clone size as missing; the rest say once, few, many or name a class of expanded clone.

J: TRBJ1-6; V: TRBV5-1; size: few; D: .; CDR3: CASRLEGLNSPLHF; DNA: TGCGCCAGCAGACTTGAGGGCCTAAATTCACCCCTCCACTTT
J: TRBJ1-1; V: TRBV2; size: .; D: .; CDR3: CASQRTLNTEAFF; DNA: TGTGCCAGTCAGCGTACATTGAACACTGAAGCTTTCTTT
J: TRBJ1-2; V: TRBV6-5; size: few; D: .; CDR3: CASTPRRDGYTF; DNA: TGTGCCAGCACCCCGAGGCGTGATGGCTACACCTTC
J: TRBJ1-1; V: TRBV6-6; size: .; D: TRBD1; CDR3: CASRGQGGDTEAFF; DNA: TGTGCCAGCAGGGGACAGGGTGGGGACACTGAAGCTTTCTTT
J: TRBJ2-2; V: TRBV7-2; size: .; D: .; CDR3: CASSQNSGPGTGELFF; DNA: TGTGCCAGCAGCCAAAATAGCGGCCCCGGGACCGGGGAGCTGTTTTTT
J: TRBJ1-4; V: TRBV2; size: .; D: .; CDR3: CASLPGVLNEKLFF; DNA: TGTGCCAGCCTCCCCGGGGTCCTTAATGAAAAACTGTTTTTT
J: TRBJ2-3; V: TRBV5-4; size: .; D: .; CDR3: CASSLPLPSTDTQYF; DNA: TGTGCCAGCAGCTTGCCCCTACCTAGCACAGATACGCAGTATTTT
J: TRBJ2-3; V: TRBV29-1; size: .; D: TRBD1; CDR3: CSAKQGTTSTDTQYF; DNA: TGCAGCGCCAAACAGGGGACCACTAGCACAGATACGCAGTATTTT
J: TRBJ1-4; V: TRBV7-2; size: once; D: .; CDR3: CASSPRPQGHEKLFF; DNA: TGTGCCAGCAGCCCCCGCCCACAGGGTCATGAAAAACTGTTTTTT
J: TRBJ2-6; V: TRBV5-1; size: once; D: .; CDR3: CASLPGQGLNDHSGANVLTF; DNA: TGCGCCAGCCTCCCGGGGCAGGGGCTAAACGACCACTCTGGGGCCAACGTCCTGACTTTC
J: TRBJ1-5; V: TRBV28; size: .; D: TRBD1; CDR3: CASRQGRQPQHF; DNA: TGTGCCAGCCGACAGGGGCGGCAGCCCCAGCATTTT
J: TRBJ2-1; V: TRBV6-1; size: .; D: TRBD2; CDR3: CASSELAGAYNEQFF; DNA: TGTGCCAGCAGTGAATTAGCGGGGGCTTACAATGAGCAGTTCTTC
J: TRBJ2-7; V: TRBV7-2; size: .; D: TRBD2; CDR3: CASSRTSGSYEQYF; DNA: TGTGCCAGCAGCAGGACTAGCGGGTCCTACGAGCAGTACTTC
J: TRBJ2-1; V: TRBV7-9; size: few; D: TRBD1; CDR3: CASRKTGQSTNEQFF; DNA: TGTGCCAGCCGCAAAACGGGACAGTCGACGAATGAGCAGTTCTTC
J: TRBJ1-2; V: TRBV9; size: .; D: TRBD1; CDR3: CASSPTGDYGYTF; DNA: TGTGCCAGCAGCCCCACAGGGGACTATGGCTACACCTTC
J: TRBJ1-2; V: TRBV6-5; size: once; D: .; CDR3: CASSSTGGYTF; DNA: TGTGCCAGCAGTTCAACAGGAGGCTACACCTTC
J: TRBJ1-4; V: TRBV28; size: .; D: TRBD1; CDR3: CASSSNRGATNEKLFF; DNA: TGTGCCAGCAGTAGCAACAGGGGGGCTACTAATGAAAAACTGTTTTTT
J: TRBJ1-4; V: TRBV2; size: .; D: TRBD1; CDR3: CASSLGQGYEKLFF; DNA: TGTGCCAGCAGTCTGGGACAGGGTTATGAAAAACTGTTTTTT
J: TRBJ1-5; V: TRBV28; size: .; D: TRBD1; CDR3: CASSGTALKPQHF; DNA: TGTGCCAGCAGTGGGACAGCCCTCAAGCCCCAGCATTTT
J: TRBJ1-1; V: TRBV6-2/TRBV6-3; size: .; D: .; CDR3: CASSLTGLEAFF; DNA: TGTGCCAGCAGCTTGACGGGACTGGAAGCTTTCTTT
J: TRBJ1-5; V: TRBV4-1; size: .; D: .; CDR3: CASSSTGRENQPQHF; DNA: TGCGCCAGCAGCTCGACTGGCCGGGAAAATCAGCCCCAGCATTTT
J: TRBJ2-7; V: TRBV6-5; size: .; D: TRBD2; CDR3: CASSLAGVPDEQYF; DNA: TGTGCCAGCAGTCTAGCGGGGGTCCCCGACGAGCAGTACTTC
J: TRBJ2-7; V: TRBV14; size: .; D: .; CDR3: CASSQDIWEWELPYEQYF; DNA: TGTGCCAGCAGCCAAGATATATGGGAGTGGGAGCTACCCTACGAGCAGTACTTC
J: TRBJ2-1; V: TRBV19; size: once; D: TRBD2; CDR3: CASKTTSGSDVEQFF; DNA: TGTGCCAGTAAAACGACTAGCGGGAGTGACGTTGAGCAGTTCTTC
J: TRBJ1-6; V: TRBV11-2; size: .; D: TRBD1; CDR3: CASSQAGQVTSSYNSPLHF; DNA: TGTGCCAGCAGCCAAGCGGGACAGGTCACAAGCTCCTATAATTCACCCCTCCACTTT
J: TRBJ2-1; V: TRBV27; size: .; D: TRBD2; CDR3: CASSESGGRHNEQFF; DNA: TGTGCCAGCAGTGAAAGCGGGGGCCGCCACAATGAGCAGTTCTTC
J: TRBJ2-7; V: TRBV7-2; size: .; D: .; CDR3: CASRLTRFAGEQYF; DNA: TGTGCCAGCAGACTGACTAGGTTCGCGGGGGAGCAGTACTTC
J: TRBJ1-4; V: TRBV5-1; size: few; D: TRBD1; CDR3: CASSSGTAATNEKLFF; DNA: TGCGCCAGCAGCTCAGGGACAGCCGCAACTAATGAAAAACTGTTTTTT
J: TRBJ1-2; V: TRBV5-1; size: .; D: .; CDR3: CASSIGTFNYGYTF; DNA: TGCGCCAGCAGCATAGGGACTTTTAACTATGGCTACACCTTC
J: TRBJ1-2; V: TRBV7-9; size: .; D: .; CDR3: CASSWERTGGNYGYTF; DNA: TGTGCCAGCAGCTGGGAACGAACAGGTGGTAACTATGGCTACACCTTC
J: TRBJ1-5; V: TRBV29-1; size: .; D: .; CDR3: CSVSLGSEQPQHF; DNA: TGCAGCGTCTCGCTAGGATCGGAGCAGCCCCAGCATTTT
J: TRBJ2-1; V: TRBV5-8; size: .; D: .; CDR3: CASSRTPSSYNEQFF; DNA: TGTGCCAGCAGCCGTACACCCAGCTCCTACAATGAGCAGTTCTTC
J: TRBJ1-6; V: TRBV27; size: .; D: .; CDR3: CASSPRGNSPLHF; DNA: TGTGCCAGCAGTCCCAGGGGAAATTCACCCCTCCACTTT
J: TRBJ1-1; V: TRBV10-3; size: once; D: TRBD1; CDR3: CAIWTGQMNTEAFF; DNA: TGTGCCATCTGGACAGGCCAAATGAACACTGAAGCTTTCTTT
J: TRBJ1-2; V: TRBV18; size: .; D: .; CDR3: CASSPGGTGNYGYTF; DNA: TGTGCCAGCTCACCGGGGGGGACGGGCAACTATGGCTACACCTTC
J: TRBJ1-2; V: TRBV28; size: .; D: .; CDR3: CASSPTGTGLRNTF; DNA: TGTGCCAGCAGCCCCACCGGTACGGGTCTTCGGAACACCTTC
J: TRBJ2-5; V: TRBV5-1; size: .; D: TRBD2; CDR3: CASSLAKTSGGAETQYF; DNA: TGCGCCAGCAGCTTGGCCAAGACTAGCGGGGGCGCAGAGACCCAGTACTTC
J: TRBJ2-3; V: TRBV3-1/TRBV3-2; size: once; D: TRBD1; CDR3: CASQGADTQYF; DNA: TGTGCCAGCCAGGGGGCAGATACGCAGTATTTT
J: TRBJ1-6; V: TRBV5-1; size: .; D: TRBD1; CDR3: CASSIGTGVNNSPLHF; DNA: TGCGCCAGCAGTATAGGGACAGGGGTAAATAATTCACCCCTCCACTTT
J: TRBJ2-3; V: TRBV18; size: .; D: TRBD2; CDR3: CASSSPAGGTDTQYF; DNA: TGTGCCAGCTCGAGCCCAGCGGGAGGAACAGATACGCAGTATTTT
J: TRBJ2-7; V: TRBV6-5; size: .; D: .; CDR3: CASSYSPTYEQYF; DNA: TGTGCCAGCAGTTACTCCCCTACCTACGAGCAGTACTTC